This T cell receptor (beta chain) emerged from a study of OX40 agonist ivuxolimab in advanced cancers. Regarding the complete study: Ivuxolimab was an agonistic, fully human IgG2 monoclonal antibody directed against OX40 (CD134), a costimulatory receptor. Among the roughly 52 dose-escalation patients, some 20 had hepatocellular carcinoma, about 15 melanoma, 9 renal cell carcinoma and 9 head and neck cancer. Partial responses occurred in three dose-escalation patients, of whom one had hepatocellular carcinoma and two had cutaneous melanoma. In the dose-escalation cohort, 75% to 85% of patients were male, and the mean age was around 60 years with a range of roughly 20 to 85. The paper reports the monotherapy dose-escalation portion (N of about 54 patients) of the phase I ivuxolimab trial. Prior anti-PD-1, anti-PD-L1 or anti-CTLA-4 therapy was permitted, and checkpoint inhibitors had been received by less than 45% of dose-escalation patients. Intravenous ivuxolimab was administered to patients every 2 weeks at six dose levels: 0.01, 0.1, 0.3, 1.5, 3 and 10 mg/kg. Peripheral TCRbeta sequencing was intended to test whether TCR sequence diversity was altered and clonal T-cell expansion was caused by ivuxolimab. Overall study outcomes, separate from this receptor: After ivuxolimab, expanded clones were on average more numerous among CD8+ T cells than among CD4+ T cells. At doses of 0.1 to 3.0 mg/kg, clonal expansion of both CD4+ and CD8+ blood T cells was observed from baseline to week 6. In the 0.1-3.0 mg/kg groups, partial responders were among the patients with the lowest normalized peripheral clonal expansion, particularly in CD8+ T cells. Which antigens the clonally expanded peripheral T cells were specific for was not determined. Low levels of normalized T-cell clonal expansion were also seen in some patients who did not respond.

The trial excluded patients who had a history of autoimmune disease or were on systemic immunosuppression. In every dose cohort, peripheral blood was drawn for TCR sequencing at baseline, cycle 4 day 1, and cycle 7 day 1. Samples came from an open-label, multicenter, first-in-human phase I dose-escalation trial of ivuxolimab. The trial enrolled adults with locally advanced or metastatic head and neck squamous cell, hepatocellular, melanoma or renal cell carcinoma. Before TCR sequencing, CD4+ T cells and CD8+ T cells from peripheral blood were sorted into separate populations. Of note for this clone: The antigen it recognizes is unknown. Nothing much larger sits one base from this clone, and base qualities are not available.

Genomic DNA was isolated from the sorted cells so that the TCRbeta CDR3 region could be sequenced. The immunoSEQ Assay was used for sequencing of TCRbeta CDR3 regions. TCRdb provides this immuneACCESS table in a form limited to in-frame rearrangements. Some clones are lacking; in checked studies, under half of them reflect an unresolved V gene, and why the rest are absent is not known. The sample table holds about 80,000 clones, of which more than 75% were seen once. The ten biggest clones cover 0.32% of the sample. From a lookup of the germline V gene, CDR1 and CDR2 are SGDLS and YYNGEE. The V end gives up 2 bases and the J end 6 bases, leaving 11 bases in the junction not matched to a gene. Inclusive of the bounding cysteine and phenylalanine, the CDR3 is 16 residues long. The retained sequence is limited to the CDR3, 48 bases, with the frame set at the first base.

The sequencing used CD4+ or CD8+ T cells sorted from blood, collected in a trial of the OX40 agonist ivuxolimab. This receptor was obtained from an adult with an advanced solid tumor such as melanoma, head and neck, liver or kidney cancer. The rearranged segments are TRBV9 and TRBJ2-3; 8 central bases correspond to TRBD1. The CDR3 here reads CASSVGQGPVVDTQYF. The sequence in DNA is TGTGCCAGCAGCGTCGGACAGGGACCGGTAGTGGATACGCAGTATTTT.